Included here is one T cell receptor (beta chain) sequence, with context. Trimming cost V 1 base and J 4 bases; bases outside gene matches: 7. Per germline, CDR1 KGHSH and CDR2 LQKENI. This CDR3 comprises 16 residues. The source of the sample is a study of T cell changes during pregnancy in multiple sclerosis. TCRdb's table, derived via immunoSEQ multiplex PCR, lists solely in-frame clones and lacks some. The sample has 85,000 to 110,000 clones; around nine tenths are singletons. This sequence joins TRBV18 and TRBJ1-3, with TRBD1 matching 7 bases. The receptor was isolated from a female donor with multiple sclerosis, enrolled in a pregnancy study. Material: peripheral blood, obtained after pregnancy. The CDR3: CASSPLAGTEGNTIYF. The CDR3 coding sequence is TGTGCCAGCTCACCACTTGCAGGGACAGAAGGAAACACCATATATTTT.